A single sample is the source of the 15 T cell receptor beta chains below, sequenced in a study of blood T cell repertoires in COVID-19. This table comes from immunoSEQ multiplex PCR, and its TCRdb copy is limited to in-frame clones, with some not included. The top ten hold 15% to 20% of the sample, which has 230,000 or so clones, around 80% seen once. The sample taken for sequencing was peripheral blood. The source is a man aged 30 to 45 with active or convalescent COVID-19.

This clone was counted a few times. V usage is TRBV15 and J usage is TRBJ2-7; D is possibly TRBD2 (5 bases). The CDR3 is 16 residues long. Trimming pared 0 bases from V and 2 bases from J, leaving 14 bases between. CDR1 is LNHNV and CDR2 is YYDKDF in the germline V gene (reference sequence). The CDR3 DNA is TGTGCCACCAGCAGAGATATAGGGTACGGGACCTACGAGCAGTACTTC. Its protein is CATSRDIGYGTYEQYF. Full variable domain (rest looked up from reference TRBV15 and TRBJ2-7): DAMVIQNPRYQVTQFGKPVTLSCSQTLNHNVMYWYQQKSSQAPKLLFHYYDKDFNNEADTPDNFQSRRPNTSFCFLDIRSPGLGDTAMYLCATSRDIGYGTYEQYFGPGTRLTVT.

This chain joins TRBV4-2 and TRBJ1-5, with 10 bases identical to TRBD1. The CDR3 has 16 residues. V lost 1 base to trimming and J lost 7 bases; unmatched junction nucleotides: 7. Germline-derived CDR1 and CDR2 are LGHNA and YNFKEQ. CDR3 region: CASSQGGTGVGQPQHF. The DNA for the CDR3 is TGTGCCAGCAGCCAAGGGGGGACAGGGGTGGGGCAGCCCCAGCATTTT.

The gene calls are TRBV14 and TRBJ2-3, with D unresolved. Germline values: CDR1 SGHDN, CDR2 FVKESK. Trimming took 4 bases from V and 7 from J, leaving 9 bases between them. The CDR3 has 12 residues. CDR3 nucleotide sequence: TGTGCCAGCAGCCTCCTTGCGAATACGCAGTATTTT. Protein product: CASSLLANTQYF.

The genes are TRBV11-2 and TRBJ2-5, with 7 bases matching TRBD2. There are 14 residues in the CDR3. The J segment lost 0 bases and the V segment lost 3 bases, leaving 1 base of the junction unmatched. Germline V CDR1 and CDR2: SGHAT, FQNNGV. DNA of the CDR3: TGTGCCAGCAGCTTCGGGGGGTACCAAGAGACCCAGTACTTC. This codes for CASSFGGYQETQYF.

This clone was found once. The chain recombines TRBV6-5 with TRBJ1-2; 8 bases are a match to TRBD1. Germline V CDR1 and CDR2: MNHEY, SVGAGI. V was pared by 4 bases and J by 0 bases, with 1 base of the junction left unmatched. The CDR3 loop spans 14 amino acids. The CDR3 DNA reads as TGTGCCAGCAGTTCAGGGGGCCCTAACTATGGCTACACCTTC. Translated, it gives CASSSGGPNYGYTF.

The CDR3 spells CASSRAGRSTEAFF. The CDR3 DNA reads as TGTGCCAGCAGTAGGGCAGGGAGGAGCACTGAAGCTTTCTTT. The chain carries TRBV28 and TRBJ1-1; D possibly corresponds to TRBD1 (5 bases). The CDR3 is 14 residues long. V lost 5 bases and J lost 4, with 14 bases in between. CDR1 and CDR2 from the germline V gene are MDHEN and SYDVKM.

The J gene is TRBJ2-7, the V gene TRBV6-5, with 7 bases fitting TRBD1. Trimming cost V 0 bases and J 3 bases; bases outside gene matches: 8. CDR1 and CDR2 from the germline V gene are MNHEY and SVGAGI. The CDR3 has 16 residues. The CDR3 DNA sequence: TGTGCCAGCAGTTACTCCCCCGGGACAGTGAGCTACGAGCAGTACTTC. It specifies CASSYSPGTVSYEQYF.

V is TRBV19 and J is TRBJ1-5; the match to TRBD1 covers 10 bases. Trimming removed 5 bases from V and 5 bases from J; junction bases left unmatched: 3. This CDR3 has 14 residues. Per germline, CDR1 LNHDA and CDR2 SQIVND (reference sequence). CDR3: CASSLGTGDQPQHF. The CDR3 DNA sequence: TGTGCCAGTAGTCTAGGGACAGGGGATCAGCCCCAGCATTTT.

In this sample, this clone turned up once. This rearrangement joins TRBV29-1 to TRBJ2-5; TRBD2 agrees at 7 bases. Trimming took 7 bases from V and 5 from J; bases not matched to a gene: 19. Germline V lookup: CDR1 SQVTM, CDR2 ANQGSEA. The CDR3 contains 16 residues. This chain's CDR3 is CSAVLRGRALGETQYF. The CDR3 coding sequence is TGCAGCGCCGTGCTTAGAGGGAGGGCCTTAGGGGAGACCCAGTACTTC.

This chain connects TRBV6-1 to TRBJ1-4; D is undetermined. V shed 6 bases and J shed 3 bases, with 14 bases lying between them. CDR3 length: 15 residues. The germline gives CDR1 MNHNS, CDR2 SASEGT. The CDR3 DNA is TGTGCCAGCAGCCTATCGAGGCTGGCTAATGAAAAACTGTTTTTT. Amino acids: CASSLSRLANEKLFF.

CDR3 in amino acids: CASSLGGSDTQYF. The CDR3 DNA reads TGTGCCAGCAGCCTTGGAGGTTCAGATACGCAGTATTTT. The genes are TRBV5-5 and TRBJ2-3; TRBD2 is a possible D gene (5 bases). Germline loops: CDR1 SGHKS, CDR2 YYEKEE (reference sequence). V lost 4 bases and J lost 4, with 10 bases in between. The CDR3 extends over 13 amino acids.

The CDR3 coding sequence is TGTGCCAGCAGTTCACAGGGTCATCAGCCCCAGCATTTT. Its protein is CASSSQGHQPQHF. The rearrangement uses TRBV12-3 or TRBV12-4 and TRBJ1-5; weak D call: TRBD1 (6 bases). There are 13 residues in the CDR3. V lost 4 bases, J lost 5 bases, and 9 bases lay in between.

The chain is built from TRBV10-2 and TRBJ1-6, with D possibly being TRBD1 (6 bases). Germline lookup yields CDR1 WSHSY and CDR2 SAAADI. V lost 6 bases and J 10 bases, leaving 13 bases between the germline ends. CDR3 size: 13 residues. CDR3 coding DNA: TGCGCCAGCAGACACAGGGTTGAATCACCCCTCCACTTT. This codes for CASRHRVESPLHF.

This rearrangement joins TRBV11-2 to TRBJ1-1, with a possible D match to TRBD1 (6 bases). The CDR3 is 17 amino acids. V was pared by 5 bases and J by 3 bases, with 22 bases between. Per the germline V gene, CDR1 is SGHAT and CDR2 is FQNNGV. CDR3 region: CASSPFLPGAEDTEAFF. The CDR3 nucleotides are TGTGCCAGCAGCCCTTTTCTCCCAGGGGCGGAGGACACTGAAGCTTTCTTT.

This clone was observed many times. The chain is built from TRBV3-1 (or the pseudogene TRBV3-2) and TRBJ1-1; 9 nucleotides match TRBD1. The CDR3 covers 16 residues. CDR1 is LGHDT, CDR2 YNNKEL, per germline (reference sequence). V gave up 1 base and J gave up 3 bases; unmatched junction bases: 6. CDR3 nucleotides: TGTGCCAGCAGCCAAGGGACAGGGGCTGTAGACACTGAAGCTTTCTTT. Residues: CASSQGTGAVDTEAFF.